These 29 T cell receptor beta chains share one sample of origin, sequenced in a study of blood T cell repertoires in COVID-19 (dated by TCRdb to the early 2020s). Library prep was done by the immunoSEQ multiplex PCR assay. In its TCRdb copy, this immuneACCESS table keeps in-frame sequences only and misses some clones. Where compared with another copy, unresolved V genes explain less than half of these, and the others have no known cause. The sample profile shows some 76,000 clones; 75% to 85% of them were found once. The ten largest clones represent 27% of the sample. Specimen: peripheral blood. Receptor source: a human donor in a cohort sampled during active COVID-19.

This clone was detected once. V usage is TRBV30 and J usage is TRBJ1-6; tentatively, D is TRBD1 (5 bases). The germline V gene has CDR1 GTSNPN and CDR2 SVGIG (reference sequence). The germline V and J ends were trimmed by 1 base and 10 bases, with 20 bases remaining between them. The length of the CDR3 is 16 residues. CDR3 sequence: CAWSARAGFFGSPLHF. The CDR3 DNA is TGTGCCTGGAGTGCTCGGGCAGGGTTTTTCGGATCACCCCTCCACTTT.

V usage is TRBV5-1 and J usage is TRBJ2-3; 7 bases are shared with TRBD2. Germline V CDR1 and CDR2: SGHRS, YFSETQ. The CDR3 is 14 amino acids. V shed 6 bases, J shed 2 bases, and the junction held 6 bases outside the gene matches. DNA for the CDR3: TGCGCCAGCACTCCGGGACTACCCACAGATACGCAGTATTTT. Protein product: CASTPGLPTDTQYF.

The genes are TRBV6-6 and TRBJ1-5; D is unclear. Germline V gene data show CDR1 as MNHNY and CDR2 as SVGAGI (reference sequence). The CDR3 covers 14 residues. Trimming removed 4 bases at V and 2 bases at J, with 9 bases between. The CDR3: CASSFDLGNQPQHF. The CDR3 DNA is TGTGCCAGCAGTTTCGACTTAGGCAATCAGCCCCAGCATTTT.

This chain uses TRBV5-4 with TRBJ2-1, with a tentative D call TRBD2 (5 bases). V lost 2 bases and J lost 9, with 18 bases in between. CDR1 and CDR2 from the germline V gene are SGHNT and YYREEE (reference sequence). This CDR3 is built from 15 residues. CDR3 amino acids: CASSFRQGRVGEQFF. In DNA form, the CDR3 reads TGTGCCAGCAGCTTTCGACAAGGGCGGGTGGGTGAGCAGTTCTTC.

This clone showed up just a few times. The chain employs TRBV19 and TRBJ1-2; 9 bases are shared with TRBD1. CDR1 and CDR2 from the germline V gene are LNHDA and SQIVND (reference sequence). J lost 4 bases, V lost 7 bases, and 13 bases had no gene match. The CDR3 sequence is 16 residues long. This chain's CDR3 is CASTVGAGQGSYGYTF. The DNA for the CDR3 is TGTGCCAGTACCGTAGGGGCCGGACAGGGGTCCTATGGCTACACCTTC.

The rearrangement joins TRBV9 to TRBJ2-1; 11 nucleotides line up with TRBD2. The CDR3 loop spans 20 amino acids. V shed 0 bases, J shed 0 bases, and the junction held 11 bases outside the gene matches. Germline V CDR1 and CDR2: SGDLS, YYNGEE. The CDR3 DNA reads TGTGCCAGCAGCGTAGGATGGGGAACTAGCGGGGGTACCTCCTACAATGAGCAGTTCTTC. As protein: CASSVGWGTSGGTSYNEQFF.

The CDR3 bases are TGTGCCAGTAGTATCCTCTCTAGCGGGGGTATCACAGATACGCAGTATTTT. This codes for CASSILSSGGITDTQYF. The gene calls are TRBV19 and TRBJ2-3; TRBD2 matches 10 bases. The CDR3 is 17 residues long. Germline lookup yields CDR1 LNHDA and CDR2 SQIVND (reference sequence). V gave up 3 bases and J gave up 2 bases; unmatched junction bases: 8.

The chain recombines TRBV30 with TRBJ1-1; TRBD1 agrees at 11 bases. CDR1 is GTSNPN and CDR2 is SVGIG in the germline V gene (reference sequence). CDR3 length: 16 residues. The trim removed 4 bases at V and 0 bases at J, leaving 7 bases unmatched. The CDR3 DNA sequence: TGTGCCTGGAAGGGGACAGGGGGAGGGATGAACACTGAAGCTTTCTTT. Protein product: CAWKGTGGGMNTEAFF.

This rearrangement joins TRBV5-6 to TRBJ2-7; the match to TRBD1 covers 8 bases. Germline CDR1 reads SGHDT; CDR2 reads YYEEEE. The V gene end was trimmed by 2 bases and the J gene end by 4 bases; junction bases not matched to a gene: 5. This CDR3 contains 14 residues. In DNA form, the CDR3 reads TGTGCCAGCAGCTTCCAGGGGGCGCGGTACGAGCAGTACTTC. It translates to CASSFQGARYEQYF.

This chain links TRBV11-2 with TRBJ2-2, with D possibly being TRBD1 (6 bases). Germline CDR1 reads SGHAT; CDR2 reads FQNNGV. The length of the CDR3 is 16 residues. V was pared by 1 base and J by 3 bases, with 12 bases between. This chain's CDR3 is CASSLGGDTYTGELFF. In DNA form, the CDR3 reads TGTGCCAGCAGCTTAGGAGGGGACACCTACACCGGGGAGCTGTTTTTT.

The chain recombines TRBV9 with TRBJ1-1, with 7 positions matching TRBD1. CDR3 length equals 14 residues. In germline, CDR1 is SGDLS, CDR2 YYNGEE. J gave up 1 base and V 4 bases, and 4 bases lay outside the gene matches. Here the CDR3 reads CASSFRTGNTEAFF. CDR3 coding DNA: TGTGCCAGCAGCTTCCGGACAGGGAACACTGAAGCTTTCTTT.

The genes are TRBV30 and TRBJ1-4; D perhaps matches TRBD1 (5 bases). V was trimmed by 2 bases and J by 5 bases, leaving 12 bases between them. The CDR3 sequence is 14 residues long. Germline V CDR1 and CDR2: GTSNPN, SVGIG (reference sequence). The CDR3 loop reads CAWSPGGENEKLFF. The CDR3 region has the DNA TGTGCCTGGAGTCCGGGGGGGGAAAATGAAAAACTGTTTTTT.

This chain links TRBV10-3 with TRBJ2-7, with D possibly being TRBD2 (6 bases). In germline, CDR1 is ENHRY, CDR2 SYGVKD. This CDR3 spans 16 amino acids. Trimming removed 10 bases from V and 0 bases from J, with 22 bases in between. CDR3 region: CATNPRDPGNSYEQYF. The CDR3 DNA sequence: TGTGCCACCAACCCGCGGGATCCCGGGAACTCCTACGAGCAGTACTTC.

The CDR3, as DNA: TGTGCCAGCACCCAGTCGGATACGCAGTATTTT. Protein sequence: CASTQSDTQYF. J is TRBJ2-3 and V is TRBV6-5; D is uncertain. Germline loops: CDR1 MNHEY, CDR2 SVGAGI. Trimming shortened V by 7 bases and J by 6 bases, and 8 bases separated the two germline ends. The CDR3 consists of 11 residues.

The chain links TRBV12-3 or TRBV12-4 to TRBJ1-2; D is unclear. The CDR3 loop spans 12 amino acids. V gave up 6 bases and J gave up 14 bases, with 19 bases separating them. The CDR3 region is CASSLARESWTF. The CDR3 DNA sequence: TGTGCCAGCAGCCTGGCTCGGGAGTCATGGACCTTC.

The CDR3 DNA follows: TGCGCCAGCAGTGAGTCGGAGGGCTATAATGAAAAACTGTTTTTT. Its translation: CASSESEGYNEKLFF. The chain recombines TRBV10-2 with TRBJ1-4; D unclear. Trimming took off 0 bases at V and 4 bases at J, with 9 bases between the two ends. The germline V gene has CDR1 WSHSY and CDR2 SAAADI. The CDR3 totals 15 residues.

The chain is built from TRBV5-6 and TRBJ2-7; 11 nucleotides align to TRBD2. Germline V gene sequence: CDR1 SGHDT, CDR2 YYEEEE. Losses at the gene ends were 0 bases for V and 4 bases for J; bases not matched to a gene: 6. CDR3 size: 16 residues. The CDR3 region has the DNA TGTGCCAGCAGCTTGGGACCTAGCGGGGGGTGGTACGAGCAGTACTTC. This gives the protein CASSLGPSGGWYEQYF. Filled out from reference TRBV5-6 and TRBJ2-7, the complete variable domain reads DAGVTQSPTHLIKTRGQQVTLRCSPKSGHDTVSWYQQALGQGPQFIFQYYEEEERQRGNFPDRFSGHQFPNYSSELNVNALLLGDSALYLCASSLGPSGGWYEQYFGPGTRLTVT.

The DNA for the CDR3 is TGCGCCAGCAGCTTCGGGACTGCACCAGATACGCAGTATTTT. Its protein product is CASSFGTAPDTQYF. The chain links TRBV5-1 to TRBJ2-3; possibly TRBD2 for D (6 bases). The germline V gene encodes CDR1 SGHRS and CDR2 YFSETQ. This CDR3 is built from 14 residues. V was cut by 2 bases and J by 4 bases, with 11 bases left in between.

CDR3 amino acids: CASSRDPGTAYEQYF. The CDR3 bases are TGCGCCAGCAGCCGGGACCCCGGGACAGCCTACGAGCAGTACTTC. This chain links TRBV5-1 with TRBJ2-7, with 7 bases matching TRBD1. Germline values: CDR1 SGHRS, CDR2 YFSETQ. The CDR3 is 15 amino acids. Germline trimming cut 4 bases from V and 2 bases from J; bases unmatched to any gene: 9.

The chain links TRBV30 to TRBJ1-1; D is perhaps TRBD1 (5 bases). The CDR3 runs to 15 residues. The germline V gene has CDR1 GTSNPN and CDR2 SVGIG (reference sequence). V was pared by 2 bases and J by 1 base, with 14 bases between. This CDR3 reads CAWSSPTAQNTEAFF. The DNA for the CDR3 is TGTGCCTGGAGTTCCCCGACAGCCCAGAACACTGAAGCTTTCTTT.

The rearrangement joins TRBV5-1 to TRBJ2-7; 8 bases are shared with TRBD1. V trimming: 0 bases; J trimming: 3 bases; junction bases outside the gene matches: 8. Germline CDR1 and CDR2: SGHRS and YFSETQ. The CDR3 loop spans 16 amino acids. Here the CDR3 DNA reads TGCGCCAGCAGCTTGGGAGGGACAGGTGTGCTCTACGAGCAGTACTTC. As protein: CASSLGGTGVLYEQYF.

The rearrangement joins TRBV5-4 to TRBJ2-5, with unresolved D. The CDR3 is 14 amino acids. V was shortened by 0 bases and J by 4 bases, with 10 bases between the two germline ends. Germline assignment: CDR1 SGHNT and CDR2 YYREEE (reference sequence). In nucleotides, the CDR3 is TGTGCCAGCAGCTTGGCCGCAGTACGAGAGACCCAGTACTTC. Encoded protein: CASSLAAVRETQYF.

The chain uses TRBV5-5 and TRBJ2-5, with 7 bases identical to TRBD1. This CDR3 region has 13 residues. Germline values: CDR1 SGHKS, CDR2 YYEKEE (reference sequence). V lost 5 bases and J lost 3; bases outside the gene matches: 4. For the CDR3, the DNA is TGTGCCAGCAGTTTTGGGACAGAAGAGACCCAGTACTTC. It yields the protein CASSFGTEETQYF.

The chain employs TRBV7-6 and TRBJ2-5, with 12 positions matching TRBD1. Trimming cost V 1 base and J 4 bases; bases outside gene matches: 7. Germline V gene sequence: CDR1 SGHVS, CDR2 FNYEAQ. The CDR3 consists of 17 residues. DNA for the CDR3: TGTGCCAGCAGCTTAGACACGGGACAGGGGGCCGGAGAGACCCAGTACTTC. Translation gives CASSLDTGQGAGETQYF. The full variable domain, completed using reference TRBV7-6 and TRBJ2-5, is GAGVSQSPRYKVTKRGQDVALRCDPISGHVSLYWYRQALGQGPEFLTYFNYEAQQDKSGLPNDRFSAERPEGSISTLTIQRTEQRDSAMYRCASSLDTGQGAGETQYFGPGTRLLVL.

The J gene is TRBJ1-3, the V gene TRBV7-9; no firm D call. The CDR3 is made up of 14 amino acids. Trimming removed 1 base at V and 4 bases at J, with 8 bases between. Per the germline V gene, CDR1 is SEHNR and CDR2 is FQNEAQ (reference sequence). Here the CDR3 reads CASSLGGPGNTIYF. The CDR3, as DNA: TGTGCCAGCAGCTTAGGCGGGCCGGGAAACACCATATATTTT.

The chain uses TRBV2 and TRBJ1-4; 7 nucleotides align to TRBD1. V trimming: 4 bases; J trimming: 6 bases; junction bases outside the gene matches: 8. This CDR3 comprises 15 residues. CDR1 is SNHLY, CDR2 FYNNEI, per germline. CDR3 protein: CASSALGQIYEKLFF. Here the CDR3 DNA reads TGTGCCAGCAGTGCCCTGGGACAGATTTATGAAAAACTGTTTTTT. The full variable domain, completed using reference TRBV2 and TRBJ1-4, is EPEVTQTPSHQVTQMGQEVILRCVPISNHLYFYWYRQILGQKVEFLVSFYNNEISEKSEIFDDQFSVERPDGSNFTLKIRSTKLEDSAMYFCASSALGQIYEKLFFGSGTQLSVL.

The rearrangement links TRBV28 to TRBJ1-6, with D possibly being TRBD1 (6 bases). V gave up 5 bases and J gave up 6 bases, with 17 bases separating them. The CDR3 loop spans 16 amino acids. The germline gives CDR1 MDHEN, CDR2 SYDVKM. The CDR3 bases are TGTGCCAGCAGTACCCACAGGGTTGAAGCTAATTCACCCCTCCACTTT. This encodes CASSTHRVEANSPLHF.

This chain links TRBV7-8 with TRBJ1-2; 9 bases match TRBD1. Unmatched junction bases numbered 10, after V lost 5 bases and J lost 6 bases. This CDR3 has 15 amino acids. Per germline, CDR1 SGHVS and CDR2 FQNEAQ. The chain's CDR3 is CASSLTGGEYNGYTF. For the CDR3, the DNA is TGTGCCAGCAGCCTCACAGGGGGCGAGTATAATGGCTACACCTTC.

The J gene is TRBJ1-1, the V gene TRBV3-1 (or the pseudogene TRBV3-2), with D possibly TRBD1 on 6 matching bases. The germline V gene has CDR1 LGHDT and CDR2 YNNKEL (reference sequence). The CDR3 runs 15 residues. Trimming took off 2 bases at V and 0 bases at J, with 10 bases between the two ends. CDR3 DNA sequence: TGTGCCAGCAGCCAATCCTACAGGGTGAACACTGAAGCTTTCTTT. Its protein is CASSQSYRVNTEAFF.